Listed below are T cell receptor beta chains from one sample, sequenced in a study of blood T cell repertoires in COVID-19. Method: immunoSEQ multiplex PCR; TCRdb's copy keeps in-frame clones and lacks some. The table records 110,000 to 150,000 clones, 76% of them present only once. Input material: peripheral blood. These receptors were taken from a man in his fifties or sixties with acute or convalescent COVID-19. Each CDR3 is given with its conserved first and last residue. A D gene is named only where the DNA matches it firmly. Some rows mark clone size as missing; the rest say once, few, many or name a class of expanded clone.

CDR3nt: TGTGCCAGCAGCTTGGGAGACAGTGGAACCTACGAGCAGTACTTC
CDR3aa: CASSLGDSGTYEQYF
v_gene: TRBV5-5
j_gene: TRBJ2-7
d_gene: -
abundance: few

CDR3nt: TGTGCCAGCAGTTACTCGACCTGGGGCAGCCAGCCCCAGCATTTT
CDR3aa: CASSYSTWGSQPQHF
v_gene: TRBV6-5
j_gene: TRBJ1-5
d_gene: -
abundance: -

CDR3nt: TGTGCCAGCAGTTATCGACAGGGCGGCTACGAGCAGTACTTC
CDR3aa: CASSYRQGGYEQYF
v_gene: TRBV6-2/TRBV6-3
j_gene: TRBJ2-7
d_gene: TRBD1
abundance: -

CDR3nt: TGTGCCAGCAGCCTCGGGACACTCAACACCGGGGAGCTGTTTTTT
CDR3aa: CASSLGTLNTGELFF
v_gene: TRBV5-4
j_gene: TRBJ2-2
d_gene: -
abundance: -

CDR3nt: TGTGCCAGCAGCCAAGCTTTGGGACAGGGAAAATACAATGAGCAGTTCTTC
CDR3aa: CASSQALGQGKYNEQFF
v_gene: TRBV3-1/TRBV3-2
j_gene: TRBJ2-1
d_gene: TRBD1
abundance: -

CDR3nt: TGTGCTAGTGGCCTAGACAGGCCGCTGTACTTT
CDR3aa: CASGLDRPLYF
v_gene: TRBV12-5
j_gene: TRBJ1-6
d_gene: -
abundance: -

CDR3nt: TGTGCCAGCAGCTTTTCGGGAGGCGACGAGCAGTACTTC
CDR3aa: CASSFSGGDEQYF
v_gene: TRBV7-9
j_gene: TRBJ2-7
d_gene: TRBD2
abundance: -

CDR3nt: TGCGCCAGCAGTGGGCTAGCCCCCACAGATACGCAGTATTTT
CDR3aa: CASSGLAPTDTQYF
v_gene: TRBV10-2
j_gene: TRBJ2-3
d_gene: -
abundance: -

CDR3nt: TGTGCCAGCAGTGAATTAAACTCCGGGACCTACGAGCAGTACTTC
CDR3aa: CASSELNSGTYEQYF
v_gene: TRBV25-1
j_gene: TRBJ2-7
d_gene: -
abundance: -

CDR3nt: TGTGCCATCCGGACAGGGATTTCCTACGAGCAGTACTTC
CDR3aa: CAIRTGISYEQYF
v_gene: TRBV12-3/TRBV12-4
j_gene: TRBJ2-7
d_gene: TRBD1
abundance: -

CDR3nt: TGTGCCAGCAGTGAATCCCAGACAGGTTATAGCTCCTACGAGCAGTACTTC
CDR3aa: CASSESQTGYSSYEQYF
v_gene: TRBV6-1
j_gene: TRBJ2-7
d_gene: -
abundance: many

CDR3nt: TGCGCCAGCAGCCAAGAAGACAACTACGAGCAGTACTTC
CDR3aa: CASSQEDNYEQYF
v_gene: TRBV4-1
j_gene: TRBJ2-7
d_gene: -
abundance: -

CDR3nt: TGTGCCAGCAGCTTAAATCCCGGACTAGCGGGTTCCACGGCCTACGAGCAGTACTTC
CDR3aa: CASSLNPGLAGSTAYEQYF
v_gene: TRBV7-9
j_gene: TRBJ2-7
d_gene: TRBD2
abundance: -

CDR3nt: TGTGCCAGCAAACAACTAGCGGGAGTGGGTGAGCAGTACTTC
CDR3aa: CASKQLAGVGEQYF
v_gene: TRBV6-5
j_gene: TRBJ2-7
d_gene: TRBD2
abundance: few

CDR3nt: TGTGCCAGTAGTATAGGACTAGCGTCTACCTACGAGCAGTACTTC
CDR3aa: CASSIGLASTYEQYF
v_gene: TRBV19
j_gene: TRBJ2-7
d_gene: TRBD2
abundance: -

CDR3nt: TGTGCCAGCGGTTACCGAGCGGGCGGCGAGCAGTACTTC
CDR3aa: CASGYRAGGEQYF
v_gene: TRBV2
j_gene: TRBJ2-7
d_gene: -
abundance: few

CDR3nt: TGTGCCTGGACTTCAGGGGGAGAGACCCAGTACTTC
CDR3aa: CAWTSGGETQYF
v_gene: TRBV30
j_gene: TRBJ2-5
d_gene: TRBD1
abundance: few

CDR3nt: TGTGCCAGCAGCCGAACGGGGGTGGGGGTGCTTGACTCCTACAATGAGCAGTTCTTC
CDR3aa: CASSRTGVGVLDSYNEQFF
v_gene: TRBV6-6
j_gene: TRBJ2-1
d_gene: -
abundance: -

CDR3nt: TGTGCCAGTAGTTTGACTAGCGGCTACAATGAGCAGTTCTTC
CDR3aa: CASSLTSGYNEQFF
v_gene: TRBV19
j_gene: TRBJ2-1
d_gene: TRBD2
abundance: -

CDR3nt: TGTGCCAGCAGTGATTCAGGCTCCTACGAGCAGTACTTC
CDR3aa: CASSDSGSYEQYF
v_gene: TRBV2
j_gene: TRBJ2-7
d_gene: -
abundance: few

CDR3nt: TGTGCCAGCAGCCAAGCTAGCGGGTACTCCTACGAGCAGTACTTC
CDR3aa: CASSQASGYSYEQYF
v_gene: TRBV3-1/TRBV3-2
j_gene: TRBJ2-7
d_gene: TRBD2
abundance: -

CDR3nt: TGTGCCTGGAGTGTACCCCCAGACAGGTCCACCGGGGAGCTGTTTTTT
CDR3aa: CAWSVPPDRSTGELFF
v_gene: TRBV30
j_gene: TRBJ2-2
d_gene: -
abundance: -

CDR3nt: TGTGCCAGCAGTTTATCGGGACAGGGTAAGCAGTACTTC
CDR3aa: CASSLSGQGKQYF
v_gene: TRBV28
j_gene: TRBJ2-7
d_gene: TRBD1
abundance: -

CDR3nt: TGCGCCAGCAGCCAAGGGCCGAACACCGGGGAGCTGTTTTTT
CDR3aa: CASSQGPNTGELFF
v_gene: TRBV4-1
j_gene: TRBJ2-2
d_gene: -
abundance: -

CDR3nt: TGTGCTAGTGGTTTGCCTAGCGGGATTATAGATACGCAGTATTTT
CDR3aa: CASGLPSGIIDTQYF
v_gene: TRBV12-5
j_gene: TRBJ2-3
d_gene: TRBD2
abundance: -

CDR3nt: TGTGCCAGCAGCTTGGTATACAGGGATGACAATGAGCAGTTCTTC
CDR3aa: CASSLVYRDDNEQFF
v_gene: TRBV5-6
j_gene: TRBJ2-1
d_gene: -
abundance: -

CDR3nt: TGTGCCAGCAGTCCCGGGAGGGGGCCGGGAAACACCATATATTTT
CDR3aa: CASSPGRGPGNTIYF
v_gene: TRBV27
j_gene: TRBJ1-3
d_gene: TRBD1
abundance: -

CDR3nt: TGCGCCAGCAGGGCCAGCGGGATAACAGATACGCAGTATTTT
CDR3aa: CASRASGITDTQYF
v_gene: TRBV5-1
j_gene: TRBJ2-3
d_gene: TRBD2
abundance: -

CDR3nt: TGCGCCAGCAACGCACAGGGGGCTGACGAAGCTTTCTTT
CDR3aa: CASNAQGADEAFF
v_gene: TRBV5-1
j_gene: TRBJ1-1
d_gene: TRBD1
abundance: -

CDR3nt: TGTGCCAGCAGCTCCCGTTTCGGGGCCAAAAACATTCAGTACTTC
CDR3aa: CASSSRFGAKNIQYF
v_gene: TRBV5-6
j_gene: TRBJ2-4
d_gene: -
abundance: -

CDR3nt: TGTGCCAGCAGCCTGGGGACAAACCAAGAGACCCAGTACTTC
CDR3aa: CASSLGTNQETQYF
v_gene: TRBV7-8
j_gene: TRBJ2-5
d_gene: -
abundance: -

CDR3nt: TGTGCCAGCAGCTTCTTTGACAGGGGGCAAGAGACCCAGTACTTC
CDR3aa: CASSFFDRGQETQYF
v_gene: TRBV5-4
j_gene: TRBJ2-5
d_gene: TRBD1
abundance: -

CDR3nt: TGTGCCAGCAGCTTAGGACTAGCGGGAGTTGACACAGATACGCAGTATTTT
CDR3aa: CASSLGLAGVDTDTQYF
v_gene: TRBV7-8
j_gene: TRBJ2-3
d_gene: TRBD2
abundance: -

CDR3nt: TGCGCCAGCAGGGCCGCGGGAAGCACAGATACGCAGTATTTT
CDR3aa: CASRAAGSTDTQYF
v_gene: TRBV10-2
j_gene: TRBJ2-3
d_gene: -
abundance: -

CDR3nt: TGTGCCAGCAGCTCGTCAGGGGGCGGATACGAGCAGTACTTC
CDR3aa: CASSSSGGGYEQYF
v_gene: TRBV7-2
j_gene: TRBJ2-7
d_gene: TRBD1
abundance: -

CDR3nt: TGTGCCAGCAGCTTGGAACAGGGTAATCAGCCCCAGCATTTT
CDR3aa: CASSLEQGNQPQHF
v_gene: TRBV7-6
j_gene: TRBJ1-5
d_gene: -
abundance: -

CDR3nt: TGCGCCAGCGCTTGGGGGCGATTTCCTATGTACCAAGAGACCCAGTACTTC
CDR3aa: CASAWGRFPMYQETQYF
v_gene: TRBV5-1
j_gene: TRBJ2-5
d_gene: -
abundance: -

CDR3nt: TGTGCCAGCACCACCCTGGAGGCGGGAGAGACAGATACGCAGTATTTT
CDR3aa: CASTTLEAGETDTQYF
v_gene: TRBV11-2
j_gene: TRBJ2-3
d_gene: TRBD2
abundance: -

CDR3nt: TGTGCCAGCAGCGTAGCTGCGGGCGACTATGGCTACACCTTC
CDR3aa: CASSVAAGDYGYTF
v_gene: TRBV9
j_gene: TRBJ1-2
d_gene: -
abundance: -

CDR3nt: TGTGCCAGTAGCTCCGCGGGGGGGGCCCCGGGGCAGTACTTC
CDR3aa: CASSSAGGAPGQYF
v_gene: TRBV19
j_gene: TRBJ2-7
d_gene: TRBD2
abundance: few

CDR3nt: TGTGCCAGTAAGGGACAGGGGGCTTTTAATGAGCAGTTCTTC
CDR3aa: CASKGQGAFNEQFF
v_gene: TRBV19
j_gene: TRBJ2-1
d_gene: TRBD1
abundance: -

CDR3nt: TGTGCCAGCAGGGGAGCCGTGGCGGGGGTTTACGAGCAGTACTTC
CDR3aa: CASRGAVAGVYEQYF
v_gene: TRBV28
j_gene: TRBJ2-7
d_gene: TRBD2
abundance: -